The rows below give T cell receptor beta chains drawn from one sample of a study of cytomegalovirus exposure and HLA in healthy donors. Using immunoSEQ multiplex PCR, the repertoire was profiled, and TCRdb retains in-frame clones only, with some absent. The table lists some 150,000 clones, less than 90% of them singletons. Sequenced material: PBMCs. All receptors derive from a woman between 18 and 29 years old in good health and CMV-seropositive. The CDR3 runs from the conserved cysteine through the conserved F or W. The D gene is left open where the match is weak. Expanded clones are given a class, and other clones once, few, many or no size at all.

>NA|TRBJ1-2|TRBD1|TRBV19
CASSTGQGDGYTF
TGTGCCAGTAGTACAGGACAGGGGGATGGCTACACCTTC
>NA|TRBJ2-7|TRBD2|TRBV28
CASGLGLAGPEEQYF
TGTGCCAGCGGTCTGGGACTAGCGGGACCGGAGGAGCAGTACTTC
>once|TRBJ2-5|NA|TRBV5-1
CASSLVSGGDREQYF
TGCGCCAGCAGCTTGGTGTCAGGTGGAGACCGGGAGCAGTACTTC
>NA|TRBJ2-7|TRBD2|TRBV6-6
CASRPGLAGRYEQYF
TGTGCCAGCAGACCAGGACTAGCGGGCCGCTACGAGCAGTACTTC
>NA|TRBJ1-5|NA|TRBV5-4
CASSLGEGQPQHF
TGTGCCAGCAGCTTGGGAGAGGGTCAGCCCCAGCATTTT
>NA|TRBJ2-3|NA|TRBV5-1
CASSLSTVTDTQYF
TGCGCCAGCAGCTTATCTACAGTCACAGATACGCAGTATTTT
>once|TRBJ2-1|TRBD2|TRBV7-2
CASSSGLAYNEQFF
TGTGCCAGCAGCTCTGGACTAGCCTACAATGAGCAGTTCTTC
>once|TRBJ1-4|NA|TRBV19
CASSSPGDPNEKLFF
TGTGCCAGTAGTTCGCCCGGAGACCCTAATGAAAAACTGTTTTTT
>NA|TRBJ2-1|TRBD1|TRBV9
CASSVASGTVYNEQFF
TGTGCCAGCAGCGTAGCATCCGGGACAGTCTACAATGAGCAGTTCTTC
>NA|TRBJ2-1|TRBD2|TRBV4-3
CASSQNLGVAGDYNEQFF
TGCGCCAGCAGCCAAAACCTGGGGGTAGCGGGGGACTACAATGAGCAGTTCTTC
>NA|TRBJ2-7|NA|TRBV7-6
CASSFRGEQYF
TGTGCCAGCAGCTTTAGGGGCGAGCAGTACTTC
>NA|TRBJ2-7|NA|TRBV7-9
CASSLLASPSYEQYF
TGTGCCAGCAGCTTATTAGCTAGTCCGTCCTACGAGCAGTACTTC
>NA|TRBJ1-5|TRBD1|TRBV18
CASSLRGEQPQHF
TGTGCCAGCTCTCTCAGGGGGGAACAGCCCCAGCATTTT
>once|TRBJ2-3|TRBD1|TRBV7-2
CASSAGQVEDTQYF
TGTGCCAGCAGCGCGGGACAGGTGGAAGATACGCAGTATTTT
>NA|TRBJ1-1|NA|TRBV11-1
CASSLLPGPNTEAFF
TGTGCCAGCAGCTTACTCCCAGGGCCGAACACTGAAGCTTTCTTT
>NA|TRBJ2-7|NA|TRBV23-1
CASNPFRDKSSYEQYF
TGCGCCAGCAATCCCTTTAGGGACAAGAGCTCCTACGAGCAGTACTTC
>NA|TRBJ2-7|TRBD2|TRBV4-1
CASSFLLAGEYEQYF
TGCGCCAGCAGCTTTCTTTTAGCGGGAGAGTACGAGCAGTACTTC
>NA|TRBJ1-3|NA|TRBV6-5
CAASGGFSSGNTIYF
TGTGCTGCATCGGGGGGGTTTAGCTCTGGAAACACCATATATTTT
>NA|TRBJ1-2|TRBD1|TRBV29-1
CSVDGGQVTGGYTF
TGCAGCGTTGACGGGGGACAGGTAACAGGTGGCTACACCTTC
>NA|TRBJ2-6|TRBD1|TRBV5-4
CASSLVRGQQSGANVLTF
TGTGCCAGCAGCTTGGTGAGGGGACAGCAATCTGGGGCCAACGTCCTGACTTTC
>NA|TRBJ1-1|NA|TRBV28
CASSPRGNTEAFF
TGTGCCAGCAGCCCCCGAGGTAACACTGAAGCTTTCTTT
>once|TRBJ1-5|NA|TRBV10-3
CAISESGGSQPQHF
TGTGCCATCAGTGAGTCCGGAGGTAGTCAGCCCCAGCATTTT
>NA|TRBJ2-5|NA|TRBV27
CASTRAGAISETQYF
TGTGCCAGCACCCGCGCAGGGGCCATTTCGGAGACCCAGTACTTC
>NA|TRBJ2-2|TRBD1|TRBV4-3
CASSQRTGGSDTGELFF
TGCGCCAGCAGCCAACGCACAGGGGGAAGCGACACCGGGGAGCTGTTTTTT
>NA|TRBJ2-3|TRBD2|TRBV6-4
CASSEGGRDGTDTQYF
TGTGCCAGCAGTGAGGGGGGGAGGGACGGCACAGATACGCAGTATTTT
>NA|TRBJ2-1|NA|TRBV11-2
CASSLVSGLNEQFF
TGTGCCAGCAGCTTGGTCAGCGGGCTCAATGAGCAGTTCTTC
>NA|TRBJ2-3|TRBD2|TRBV29-1
CSVEFGGRSTDTQYF
TGCAGCGTTGAATTTGGCGGGAGGTCCACAGATACGCAGTATTTT
>few|TRBJ2-7|NA|TRBV5-1
CASSFNDYYEQYF
TGCGCCAGCAGCTTCAATGACTACTACGAGCAGTACTTC
>once|TRBJ2-2|NA|TRBV30
CAWSAYVGELFF
TGTGCCTGGAGTGCCTACGTCGGGGAGCTGTTTTTT
>NA|TRBJ2-3|NA|TRBV10-1
CASSTGTSTDTQYF
TGCGCCAGCAGCACCGGGACTAGCACAGATACGCAGTATTTT
>NA|TRBJ2-5|NA|TRBV7-3
CASSLTIGVGETQYF
TGTGCCAGCAGCTTAACCATCGGGGTTGGTGAGACCCAGTACTTC
>NA|TRBJ2-1|NA|TRBV30
CAWSKRGHPYNEQFF
TGTGCCTGGAGTAAGCGAGGACACCCCTACAATGAGCAGTTCTTC
>NA|TRBJ1-1|NA|TRBV6-1
CASSDSPAMNTEAFF
TGTGCCAGCAGTGATAGCCCAGCGATGAACACTGAAGCTTTCTTT
>NA|TRBJ2-2|NA|TRBV9
CASSPRGGTAESGELFF
TGTGCCAGCAGCCCCCGAGGGGGGACAGCCGAATCCGGGGAGCTGTTTTTT
>NA|TRBJ2-1|NA|TRBV11-2
CASSLVPGMGEQFF
TGTGCCAGCAGCTTAGTTCCAGGAATGGGTGAGCAGTTCTTC
>NA|TRBJ1-1|NA|TRBV7-8
CASSLGRGNTEAFF
TGTGCCAGCAGCTTGGGCCGGGGGAACACTGAAGCTTTCTTT
>NA|TRBJ1-4|NA|TRBV28
CASSLHGSYGKLFF
TGTGCCAGCAGTTTGCACGGTAGCTATGGAAAACTGTTTTTT
>NA|TRBJ1-1|NA|TRBV5-4
CASSLGGMNTEAFF
TGTGCCAGCAGCTTGGGAGGGATGAACACTGAAGCTTTCTTT
>NA|TRBJ1-1|TRBD1|TRBV7-9
CASSLDRTGDLNTEAFF
TGTGCCAGCAGCTTAGACAGGACAGGGGATTTGAACACTGAAGCTTTCTTT
>NA|TRBJ1-1|TRBD1|TRBV6-1
CASSDRETEAFF
TGTGCCAGCAGCGACAGGGAAACTGAAGCTTTCTTT
>NA|TRBJ2-3|NA|TRBV19
CASSPTNPDTQYF
TGTGCCAGTAGTCCGACTAACCCAGATACGCAGTATTTT
>NA|TRBJ2-1|TRBD2|TRBV29-1
CSVARRLAGGEQFF
TGCAGCGTTGCTAGGAGACTAGCGGGAGGGGAGCAGTTCTTC
>NA|TRBJ2-3|TRBD2|TRBV6-4
CASSEIGGDTQYF
TGTGCCAGCAGTGAAATCGGGGGGGATACGCAGTATTTT
>NA|TRBJ2-2|NA|TRBV5-4
CASSLGRVSRELFF
TGTGCCAGCAGCTTGGGGCGGGTGTCCAGGGAGCTGTTTTTT
>NA|TRBJ2-2|NA|TRBV5-1
CASSLVQNTGELFF
TGCGCCAGCAGCTTGGTACAGAACACCGGGGAGCTGTTTTTT
>few|TRBJ2-2|TRBD2|TRBV19
CATREGTGELFF
TGTGCCACCAGGGAGGGCACCGGGGAGCTGTTTTTT
>NA|TRBJ2-7|NA|TRBV6-1
CASSREEQYF
TGTGCCAGCAGTCGGGAAGAGCAGTACTTC
>NA|TRBJ2-5|TRBD2|TRBV28
CASSRLAGTQETQYF
TGTGCCAGCAGTCGACTAGCGGGGACACAAGAGACCCAGTACTTC
>NA|TRBJ1-3|NA|TRBV18
CASSPSTAPASGNTIYF
TGTGCCAGCTCACCATCGACAGCACCAGCCTCTGGAAACACCATATATTTT
>NA|TRBJ1-1|TRBD1|TRBV6-5
CASSLDRADTEAFF
TGTGCCAGCAGCTTGGACAGGGCGGACACTGAAGCTTTCTTT
>NA|TRBJ2-1|TRBD2|TRBV5-6
CASRTSLGEQFF
TGTGCCAGCAGGACTAGCTTAGGTGAGCAGTTCTTC
>NA|TRBJ2-5|TRBD2|TRBV19
CASTTGTRGETQYF
TGTGCCAGTACCACCGGGACTAGGGGGGAGACCCAGTACTTC
>NA|TRBJ1-4|NA|TRBV15
CATSRDPRGDEKLFF
TGTGCCACCAGCAGAGATCCCCGCGGGGATGAAAAACTGTTTTTT